These 24 T cell receptor beta chains share one sample of origin, sequenced in a study of regulatory T cells in long-lasting Graves disease. In building TCR beta libraries, iRepertoire HTBI primers were used together with Arm-PCR of CDR3 regions. TCRdb reprocessed the multiplex PCR reads via MiXCR and lists one record per CDR3 protein. The sample comprises some 280,000 distinct CDR3 sequences, roughly a fifth of which are singletons, and around 50% rests with the top ten. This sample's time point: persistent/refractory GD, antithyroid drugs over 5 years with positive TRAb. Scientists built the TCR library using RNA that was extracted from PBMCs. The sequencing here drew on peripheral blood mononuclear cells (PBMCs), taken when the disease was refractory, from a patient treated with antithyroid drugs. The receptors here all came from a female donor with Graves disease.

This clonotype was seen more than once but under ten times. V usage is TRBV29-1 and J usage is TRBJ1-2, with D perhaps TRBD1 (5 bases). Trimming stripped 7 bases from V and 8 bases from J, with 20 bases between. The CDR3 is 13 amino acids. From germline, CDR1 is SQVTM and CDR2 ANQGSEA. The CDR3 protein is CSALEWQGSGYTF. CDR3 nucleotides: TGCAGCGCGCTTGAATGGCAGGGATCCGGCTACACCTTC. Together with reference TRBV29-1 and TRBJ1-2, the CDR3 gives the full variable domain: SAVISQKPSRDICQRGTSLTIQCQVDSQVTMMFWYRQQPGQSLTLIATANQGSEATYESGFVIDKFPISRPNLTFSTLTVSNMSPEDSSIYLCSALEWQGSGYTFGSGTRLTVV.

The chain uses TRBV3-1 and TRBJ1-5, with a tentative D call TRBD1 (5 bases). The CDR3 is 13 amino acids. Per germline, CDR1 LGHDT and CDR2 YNNKEL (reference sequence). The V gene lost 10 bases and the J gene lost 4 bases, with 14 bases spanning the gap. CDR3 region: CANGRVGNQPQHF. CDR3 nucleotide sequence: TGTGCCAACGGCAGGGTTGGGAATCAGCCCCAGCATTTT.

This clonotype has at least ten counts. The chain employs TRBV9 and TRBJ1-2; D gene ambiguous. The CDR3 extends over 12 amino acids. The V and J ends lost 2 bases and 2 bases respectively, with 4 bases between them. Germline CDR1 SGDLS, CDR2 YYNGEE. The CDR3, as DNA: TGTGCCAGCAGCGTGGACAACTATGGCTACACCTTC. Translation: CASSVDNYGYTF.

The rearrangement joins TRBV18 to TRBJ1-1, with 9 positions matching TRBD1. The V gene end was trimmed by 0 bases and the J gene end by 4 bases; junction bases not matched to a gene: 3. Germline-derived CDR1 and CDR2 are KGHSH and LQKENI. The CDR3 is 15 amino acids. DNA of the CDR3: TGTGCCAGCTCACCACCTCTGACAGGGGGCACTGAAGCTTTCTTT. It translates to CASSPPLTGGTEAFF.

The gene calls are TRBV19 and TRBJ2-5; 10 bases are a match to TRBD1. The CDR3 is 14 residues long. With V trimmed by 5 bases and J by 9 bases, 9 bases remained unmatched. Germline-derived CDR1 and CDR2 are LNHDA and SQIVND (reference sequence). This CDR3 reads CASSGQGDVESQYF. CDR3 DNA sequence: TGTGCCAGTAGTGGACAGGGGGACGTCGAGTCCCAGTACTTC.

There are many counts of this clonotype. The chain recombines TRBV12-3 or TRBV12-4 with TRBJ2-4; TRBD1 might be the D (5 bases). V was clipped by 6 bases and J by 6 bases, with 12 bases between them. CDR3 length: 13 amino acids. CDR3 coding DNA: TGTGCCAGCAGCCCCAGGGCATTAAACATTCAGTACTTC. Translating gives CASSPRALNIQYF.

The genes are TRBV5-1 and TRBJ2-7, with 10 positions matching TRBD1. The V gene end was trimmed by 3 bases and the J gene end by 5 bases; junction bases not matched to a gene: 5. The CDR3 has 14 residues. The germline V gene encodes CDR1 SGHRS and CDR2 YFSETQ. CDR3 region: CASSSGTGADEQYF. In DNA, the CDR3 is TGCGCCAGCAGCTCCGGGACAGGGGCCGACGAGCAGTACTTC.

This clonotype was detected only a few times. The V and J genes are TRBV3-1 and TRBJ2-2; the D is unclear. This CDR3 is built from 14 residues. The V and J ends lost 0 bases and 6 bases respectively, with 8 bases between them. Looked up from germline, CDR1 is LGHDT and CDR2 is YNNKEL (reference sequence). Written as DNA, the CDR3 is TGTGCCAGCAGCCAAGAGTCTCCCCCCGGGGAGCTGTTTTTT. It codes for CASSQESPPGELFF.

This clonotype was counted between two and nine times. This chain links TRBV27 with TRBJ2-6, with no clear D. The V gene lost 8 bases and the J gene lost 0 bases, with 5 bases spanning the gap. From germline, CDR1 is MNHEY and CDR2 SMNVEV (reference sequence). This CDR3 is 13 amino acids long. In nucleotides, the CDR3 is TGTGCCAGCCAATTCTCTGGGGCCAACGTCCTGACTTTC. Protein: CASQFSGANVLTF.

Ten or more counts support this clonotype. The CDR3 DNA is TGTGCCAGCAGAAGCAGGGCTGATGGCTACACCTTC. Residues: CASRSRADGYTF. The chain carries TRBV2 and TRBJ1-2, with D possibly TRBD1 on 5 matching bases. Germline V lookup: CDR1 SNHLY, CDR2 FYNNEI. Between the trimmed V and J ends, which lost 6 bases and 6 bases, there was a span of 11 bases. There are 12 residues in the CDR3.

This clonotype was seen ten or more times. The CDR3 loop reads CASRGQGQAGELFF. The DNA of the CDR3 is TGTGCCAGCAGGGGACAGGGGCAGGCCGGGGAGCTGTTTTTT. The rearrangement uses TRBV2 and TRBJ2-2; 10 positions match TRBD1. Looked up from germline, CDR1 is SNHLY and CDR2 is FYNNEI. This CDR3 is 14 amino acids long. V was clipped by 6 bases and J by 6 bases; unmatched bases: 4. Complete variable domain (other parts from reference TRBV2 and TRBJ2-2): EPEVTQTPSHQVTQMGQEVILRCVPISNHLYFYWYRQILGQKVEFLVSFYNNEISEKSEIFDDQFSVERPDGSNFTLKIRSTKLEDSAMYFCASRGQGQAGELFFGEGSRLTVL.

This clonotype was found many times. The chain is built from TRBV27 and TRBJ1-1; the D is unclear. Looked up from germline, CDR1 is MNHEY and CDR2 is SMNVEV (reference sequence). V shed 5 bases and J shed 2 bases, with 9 bases lying between them. The CDR3 is 13 residues long. The CDR3 loop reads CASSPGSNTEAFF. The CDR3 nucleotides read TGTGCCAGCAGTCCGGGGAGCAACACTGAAGCTTTCTTT.

The CDR3 here is CASSLISRGTQYF. In DNA, the CDR3 is TGTGCCAGCAGCTTGATCTCTAGGGGTACGCAGTATTTT. The chain combines TRBV5-6 with TRBJ2-3; the D gene is possibly TRBD1 (5 bases). The V gene lost 1 base and the J gene lost 8 bases, with 11 bases spanning the gap. This CDR3 contains 13 residues. Germline CDR1 SGHDT, CDR2 YYEEEE. Filled out from reference TRBV5-6 and TRBJ2-3, the complete variable domain reads DAGVTQSPTHLIKTRGQQVTLRCSPKSGHDTVSWYQQALGQGPQFIFQYYEEEERQRGNFPDRFSGHQFPNYSSELNVNALLLGDSALYLCASSLISRGTQYFGPGTRLTVL.

This clonotype was seen at least ten times. This sequence joins TRBV12-3 or TRBV12-4 and TRBJ2-7; no definite D call. The CDR3 is made up of 11 amino acids. The V end was cut by 6 bases, the J end by 4 bases, with 7 bases between. In nucleotides, the CDR3 is TGTGCCAGCAGCTTTGAATACGAGCAGTACTTC. This encodes CASSFEYEQYF.

The chain combines TRBV9 with TRBJ2-2; D ambiguous. The CDR3 contains 15 residues. The germline V gene has CDR1 SGDLS and CDR2 YYNGEE. Trimming removed 4 bases at V and 4 bases at J, with 14 bases between. CDR3 sequence: CASSLSGAVTGELFF. The CDR3 DNA follows: TGTGCCAGCAGCTTGTCGGGCGCGGTCACCGGGGAGCTGTTTTTT.

This clonotype showed up just a few times. J is TRBJ1-1 and V is TRBV20-1, with 9 bases fitting TRBD1. The CDR3 spans 14 residues. V lost 6 bases, J lost 6 bases, and 11 bases stayed unmatched. Germline assignment: CDR1 DFQATT and CDR2 SNEGSKA (reference sequence). The CDR3 sequence is CSAWPGQGSAEAFF. CDR3 nucleotides: TGCAGTGCGTGGCCGGGACAGGGATCCGCTGAAGCTTTCTTT.

This clonotype was observed many times. The CDR3 region has the DNA TGTGCCAGCAGTTCAAGAGGGAATGAGGTGATGGATCAGCCCCAGCATTTT. Amino acid sequence: CASSSRGNEVMDQPQHF. The chain joins TRBV6-5 to TRBJ1-5, with unresolved D. The CDR3 spans 17 residues. Trimming removed 4 bases at V and 5 bases at J, with 21 bases between. CDR1 and CDR2 (germline): MNHEY, SVGAGI.

This rearrangement joins TRBV5-4 to TRBJ2-1; D gene unclear. Germline V gene lookup returns CDR1 SGHNT and CDR2 YYREEE (reference sequence). CDR3 length: 13 amino acids. V shed 1 base and J shed 6 bases, with 8 bases lying between them. CDR3 sequence (DNA): TGTGCCAGCAGCTTGTTCGCCGCCAATGAGCAGTTCTTC. Translated: CASSLFAANEQFF. Full variable domain (remainder filled in from reference TRBV5-4 and TRBJ2-1): ETGVTQSPTHLIKTRGQQVTLRCSSQSGHNTVSWYQQALGQGPQFIFQYYREEENGRGNFPPRFSGLQFPNYSSELNVNALELDDSALYLCASSLFAANEQFFGPGTRLTVL.

This clonotype came up many times. This chain connects TRBV28 to TRBJ1-2, with D maybe TRBD1 (6 bases). The ends were cut back, 6 bases at V and 0 bases at J, with 20 bases in the middle. The germline CDR1 and CDR2 sequences are MDHEN and SYDVKM. The CDR3 has 17 residues. The CDR3 bases are TGTGCCAGCAGGCCGGGACACTCTTTGGTCTCTAACTATGGCTACACCTTC. This gives the protein CASRPGHSLVSNYGYTF.

This clonotype came up many times. The CDR3 region is CATTGLLVNTEAFF. CDR3 nucleotides: TGTGCCACCACAGGGCTCCTAGTGAACACTGAAGCTTTCTTT. The gene calls are TRBV19 and TRBJ1-1, with D possibly being TRBD1 (6 bases). The germline V gene encodes CDR1 LNHDA and CDR2 SQIVND (reference sequence). V was cut by 10 bases and J by 0 bases, with 15 bases left in between. This CDR3 region has 14 residues.

This clonotype showed up many times. The chain employs TRBV7-2 and TRBJ2-5; D unresolved. This CDR3 has 11 residues. Between the trimmed V and J ends, which lost 6 bases and 5 bases, there was a span of 7 bases. Per the germline V gene, CDR1 is SGHTA and CDR2 is FQGNSA. The CDR3 bases are TGTGCCAGCAGTTACGGGGAGACCCAGTACTTC. Translating it yields CASSYGETQYF.

This clonotype occurred a few times. The genes are TRBV27 and TRBJ2-7, with 11 positions matching TRBD1. Germline CDR1 and CDR2: MNHEY and SMNVEV (reference sequence). The CDR3 length is 16 residues. V shed 2 bases and J 3 bases; nucleotides not matched to a gene: 6. This CDR3 reads CASSLTGTGGGYEQYF. For the CDR3, the DNA is TGTGCCAGCAGTTTAACGGGGACAGGGGGTGGCTACGAGCAGTACTTC.

The genes are TRBV11-1 and TRBJ2-2, with D unresolved. Trimming removed 1 base from V and 3 bases from J, with 12 bases in between. The germline CDR1 and CDR2 sequences are SGHAT and FQDESV (reference sequence). CDR3 length equals 16 residues. The chain's CDR3 is CASSLVGDIDTGELFF. In DNA, the CDR3 is TGTGCCAGCAGCTTAGTCGGCGACATCGACACCGGGGAGCTGTTTTTT. Full variable domain (outside the CDR3, taken from reference TRBV11-1 and TRBJ2-2): EAEVAQSPRYKITEKSQAVAFWCDPISGHATLYWYRQILGQGPELLVQFQDESVVDDSQLPKDRFSAERLKGVDSTLKIQPAELGDSAMYLCASSLVGDIDTGELFFGEGSRLTVL.

Only one count was recorded for this clonotype. This chain joins TRBV6-5 and TRBJ2-4; D may be TRBD1 (6 bases). This CDR3 is built from 19 residues. Between the trimmed V and J ends, which lost 2 bases and 0 bases, there was a span of 20 bases. Germline V gene lookup returns CDR1 MNHEY and CDR2 SVGAGI. The CDR3 loop is CASSYLGTSPSLAKNIQYF. Written as DNA, the CDR3 is TGTGCCAGCAGTTACCTTGGGACATCGCCGAGTCTAGCCAAAAACATTCAGTACTTC.